What follows are 20 T cell receptor beta chains derived from one specimen sequenced in a study of somatic mutations in cytotoxic T cells in rheumatoid arthritis. The repertoire was sequenced with immunoSEQ multiplex PCR; TCRdb's copy has only in-frame clones and lacks some. Among 15,000 to 20,000 clones listed, more than 65% were seen once. Sequenced sample: CD8+ T cells sorted from blood. These receptors came from a woman between 45 and 60 years old in good health.

This clone appeared a single time. The V gene is TRBV4-1, the J gene TRBJ2-4; TRBD2 might be the D (5 bases). V was pared by 4 bases and J by 0 bases, with 13 bases between. In germline, CDR1 is MGHRA, CDR2 YSYEKL. The CDR3 has 16 residues. The CDR3 DNA follows: TGCGCCAGCAGCCTCCTAGGCGGGCTAGCCAAAAACATTCAGTACTTC. It specifies CASSLLGGLAKNIQYF.

This chain connects TRBV10-3 to TRBJ1-2, with TRBD1 as a possible D gene (5 bases). Trimming removed 0 bases from V and 8 bases from J, with 13 bases in between. This CDR3 has 14 amino acids. CDR1 ENHRY and CDR2 SYGVKD come from the germline V gene. CDR3 DNA sequence: TGTGCCATCAGTGAGTCGCACCGAGGGGAGGGCTACACCTTC. Translating gives CAISESHRGEGYTF.

The chain has TRBV7-6 and TRBJ2-3; either TRBD1 or TRBD2 may fit D (5 bases each). The CDR3 is 14 amino acids. CDR1 and CDR2 from the germline V gene are SGHVS and FNYEAQ. V lost 1 base and J 5 bases, leaving 10 bases between the germline ends. The CDR3, as DNA: TGTGCCAGCAGCTTAGGGGGGAGAGGAGATACGCAGTATTTT. It translates to CASSLGGRGDTQYF.

V gene TRBV11-2 combines with J gene TRBJ1-1, with D perhaps matching TRBD1 (5 bases). V lost 7 bases to trimming and J lost 6 bases, with 33 bases between them. This CDR3 region has 19 residues. Germline assignment: CDR1 SGHAT and CDR2 FQNNGV. The CDR3 DNA follows: TGTGCCAGCACCCCCGGGTGGGAGACAGAACCAGGCCTGAGTGCTGAAGCTTTCTTT. This translates into CASTPGWETEPGLSAEAFF.

In DNA, the CDR3 is TGTGCCAGCAGCCAAGACAGGGGCGTGCGTGGCTACACCTTC. As protein: CASSQDRGVRGYTF. The J gene is TRBJ1-2, the V gene TRBV6-1; 8 bases are a match to TRBD1. The CDR3 spans 14 residues. Germline trimming cut 6 bases from V and 7 bases from J; bases unmatched to any gene: 10. Per the germline V gene, CDR1 is MNHNS and CDR2 is SASEGT.

The V gene is TRBV9, the J gene TRBJ2-7; 10 positions match TRBD2. V lost 4 bases to trimming and J lost 7 bases; unmatched junction nucleotides: 5. The CDR3 loop spans 13 amino acids. Germline V gives CDR1 SGDLS, CDR2 YYNGEE. In DNA, the CDR3 is TGTGCCAGCAGCCACGAGCGGGAGGGAGAGCAGTACTTC. Translation: CASSHEREGEQYF.

This clone appeared once. The chain carries TRBV9 and TRBJ2-7; the D gene is possibly TRBD1 (5 bases). Germline CDR1 and CDR2: SGDLS and YYNGEE. The length of the CDR3 is 15 residues. V was clipped by 4 bases and J by 6 bases, with 20 bases between them. CDR3: CASSPFLGQGAEQYF. The CDR3 nucleotides read TGTGCCAGCAGCCCCTTTCTCGGGCAGGGTGCCGAGCAGTACTTC.

This clone has a handful of counts. This sequence joins TRBV7-6 and TRBJ2-2; D might be TRBD1 or TRBD2, each matching 5 bases. This CDR3 is built from 16 residues. Germline values: CDR1 SGHVS, CDR2 FNYEAQ. Trimming took 5 bases from V and 3 from J, leaving 16 bases between them. The CDR3 loop reads CASSLEGRVYTGELFF. The CDR3 region has the DNA TGTGCCAGCAGCCTCGAGGGCAGGGTTTACACCGGGGAGCTGTTTTTT.

V and J are TRBV6-5 and TRBJ1-3; D is ambiguous. Per germline, CDR1 MNHEY and CDR2 SVGAGI. V dropped 2 bases and J dropped 4 bases, with 12 bases sitting between them. CDR3 length: 15 residues. CDR3: CASSYGTGYGNTIYF. The DNA of the CDR3 is TGTGCCAGCAGTTACGGAACGGGATACGGAAACACCATATATTTT.

The rearrangement links TRBV7-6 to TRBJ1-1, with 8 bases that match TRBD1. The CDR3 has 16 residues. CDR1 is SGHVS, CDR2 FNYEAQ, per germline. After removal of 1 base from V and 5 bases from J, the junction contained 9 bases not matched to a gene. For the CDR3, the DNA is TGTGCCAGCAGCTTAGGTTTTGGTACAGGGGGGACTGAAGCTTTCTTT. This sequence encodes CASSLGFGTGGTEAFF.

The chain is built from TRBV9 and TRBJ2-1; the D gene is possibly TRBD1 (6 bases). V was trimmed by 7 bases and J by 6 bases, leaving 17 bases between them. The CDR3 runs to 14 residues. Germline CDR1 and CDR2: SGDLS and YYNGEE. CDR3 sequence (DNA): TGTGCCAGCGGGGCAGGGGATAGCGTCAATGAGCAGTTCTTC. Protein sequence: CASGAGDSVNEQFF.

The gene calls are TRBV14 and TRBJ2-7; D not resolved. V was clipped by 2 bases and J by 0 bases, with 8 bases between them. CDR3 length: 14 amino acids. The V gene's germline CDR1 is SGHDN and CDR2 FVKESK. CDR3 coding DNA: TGTGCCAGCAGCCAATACGGAAGCTCCTACGAGCAGTACTTC. Its protein product is CASSQYGSSYEQYF.

The DNA of the CDR3 is TGTGCCAGCTCCTTAGGGGAGACCCAGTACTTC. Protein product: CASSLGETQYF. The chain is built from TRBV6-5 and TRBJ2-5; D is undetermined. Trimming left V 8 bases short and J 5 bases short, with 9 bases between. The CDR3 runs 11 residues. Germline V lookup: CDR1 MNHEY, CDR2 SVGAGI.

The chain is built from TRBV6-6 and TRBJ2-7; D is unclear. The CDR3 is 14 amino acids. V was shortened by 2 bases and J by 2 bases, with 10 bases between the two germline ends. Germline V gives CDR1 MNHNY, CDR2 SVGAGI (reference sequence). CDR3 loop: CASSYRERTYEQYF. In nucleotides, the CDR3 is TGTGCCAGCAGTTACAGGGAAAGGACCTACGAGCAGTACTTC.

The gene calls are TRBV4-1 and TRBJ2-1; 10 bases are shared with TRBD2. Germline CDR1 is MGHRA and CDR2 is YSYEKL. The ends lost 6 bases at V and 1 base at J; junction bases unmatched: 6. The CDR3 extends over 16 amino acids. In DNA form, the CDR3 reads TGCGCCAGCAGACCTGGACTAGCGGAATCCTACAATGAGCAGTTCTTC. Protein sequence: CASRPGLAESYNEQFF.

The chain uses TRBV7-8 and TRBJ1-2, with a weak D call TRBD1 (6 bases). Germline V gene data show CDR1 as SGHVS and CDR2 as FQNEAQ. V was clipped by 3 bases and J by 4 bases, with 18 bases between them. The CDR3 spans 16 residues. The CDR3 DNA follows: TGTGCCAGCAGCTTCCTCGACAGGCTCTCCCTCTATGGCTACACCTTC. It yields the protein CASSFLDRLSLYGYTF.

V gene TRBV7-3 combines with J gene TRBJ2-5; possible D gene TRBD2, 5 bases. V dropped 0 bases and J dropped 5 bases, with 7 bases sitting between them. CDR3 length: 13 amino acids. Germline CDR1 and CDR2: SGHTA and FQGTGA. CDR3 coding DNA: TGTGCCAGCAGCTTAACCCCGGGGGAGACCCAGTACTTC. The encoded protein is CASSLTPGETQYF.

V usage is TRBV10-3 and J usage is TRBJ2-7; 9 bases fit TRBD1. Germline assignment: CDR1 ENHRY and CDR2 SYGVKD. Trimming at V came to 2 bases and at J to 3 bases, leaving 5 bases not matched to a gene. The CDR3 extends over 15 amino acids. In nucleotides, the CDR3 is TGTGCCATCAGTGAGCCGGGACAGGGCGTCTACGAGCAGTACTTC. It yields the protein CAISEPGQGVYEQYF.

This clone is a singleton in its sample. This rearrangement joins TRBV27 to TRBJ2-3; 9 nucleotides line up with TRBD2. CDR3 length equals 15 residues. Unmatched junction bases numbered 11, after V lost 7 bases and J lost 6 bases. CDR1 MNHEY and CDR2 SMNVEV come from the germline V gene (reference sequence). CDR3 loop: CASTVIAGGRDTQYF. The DNA for the CDR3 is TGTGCCAGCACGGTCATCGCGGGGGGGCGGGATACGCAGTATTTT.

The chain is built from TRBV6-5 and TRBJ2-1; 10 nucleotides align to TRBD2. In germline, CDR1 is MNHEY, CDR2 SVGAGI. Trimming removed 5 bases from V and 7 bases from J; junction bases left unmatched: 2. This CDR3 comprises 13 residues. Here the CDR3 DNA reads TGTGCCAGCAGTCCAGCGGGAGGGAATGAGCAGTTCTTC. This encodes CASSPAGGNEQFF.